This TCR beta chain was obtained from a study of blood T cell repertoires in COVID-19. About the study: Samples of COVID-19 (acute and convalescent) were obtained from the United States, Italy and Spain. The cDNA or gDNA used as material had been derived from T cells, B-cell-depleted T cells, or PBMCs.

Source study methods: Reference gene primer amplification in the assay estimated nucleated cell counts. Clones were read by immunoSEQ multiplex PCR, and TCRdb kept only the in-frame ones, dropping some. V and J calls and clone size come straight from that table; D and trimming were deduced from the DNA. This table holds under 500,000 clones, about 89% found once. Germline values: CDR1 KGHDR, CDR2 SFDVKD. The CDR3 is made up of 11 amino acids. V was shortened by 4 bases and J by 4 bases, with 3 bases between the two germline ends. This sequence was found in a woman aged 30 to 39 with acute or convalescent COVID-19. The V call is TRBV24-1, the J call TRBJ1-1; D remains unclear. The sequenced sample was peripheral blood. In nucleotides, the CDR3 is TGTGCCACCAGTGACGGCACTGAAGCTTTCTTT. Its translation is CATSDGTEAFF.